Listed below are T cell receptor beta chains from one sample, sequenced in a study of T cells in Graves' hyperthyroidism and ophthalmopathy. TCRdb fed the multiplex PCR reads into MiXCR, producing one record per CDR3 protein. Of approximately 400,000 distinct CDR3 sequences listed, approximately 14% are singletons. Sequenced sample: blood. All receptors come from a woman aged 25 to 39 with Graves' ophthalmopathy. Both conserved end residues are trimmed from each CDR3. The D gene is left open where the match is weak. Not all rows give a size; the values are once, few, many and, for expanded clones, a class.

abundance: many
v_gene: TRBV7-2
d_gene: .
j_gene: TRBJ2-3
CDR3aa: ASSLSSSQY

abundance: many
v_gene: TRBV20-1
d_gene: .
j_gene: TRBJ2-2
CDR3aa: SASDGNSNTGELF

abundance: many
v_gene: TRBV30
d_gene: .
j_gene: TRBJ1-2
CDR3aa: AWSARQKYT

abundance: many
v_gene: TRBV7-2
d_gene: .
j_gene: TRBJ1-1
CDR3aa: ASSRGGGVNTEAF

abundance: many
v_gene: TRBV27
d_gene: TRBD2
j_gene: TRBJ2-3
CDR3aa: ASSPGGRHTDTQY

abundance: many
v_gene: TRBV11-2
d_gene: .
j_gene: TRBJ2-7
CDR3aa: ASSLSRGTYYEQY

abundance: many
v_gene: TRBV28
d_gene: .
j_gene: TRBJ1-5
CDR3aa: ASIEKGYNQPQH

abundance: many
v_gene: TRBV12-3/TRBV12-4
d_gene: TRBD1
j_gene: TRBJ1-1
CDR3aa: ASSIQGDKRTEAF

abundance: many
v_gene: TRBV4-1
d_gene: TRBD1
j_gene: TRBJ2-1
CDR3aa: ASRMRDRSYNEQF

abundance: many
v_gene: TRBV4-1
d_gene: TRBD1
j_gene: TRBJ2-2
CDR3aa: ASSGGQGFGELF

abundance: many
v_gene: TRBV7-6
d_gene: TRBD2
j_gene: TRBJ2-1
CDR3aa: ASSLKPAGGLPYNEQF

abundance: many
v_gene: TRBV12-3/TRBV12-4
d_gene: TRBD2
j_gene: TRBJ2-7
CDR3aa: ASSSGGSYEQY

abundance: many
v_gene: TRBV7-9
d_gene: TRBD1
j_gene: TRBJ2-6
CDR3aa: ASSDRVEHSWANVLT

abundance: many
v_gene: TRBV3-1
d_gene: TRBD2
j_gene: TRBJ2-3
CDR3aa: ASSQVGTSGGTDTQY

abundance: .
v_gene: TRBV20-1
d_gene: TRBD2
j_gene: TRBJ2-5
CDR3aa: SARGPHLLAGGPETQY

abundance: .
v_gene: TRBV9
d_gene: .
j_gene: TRBJ2-7
CDR3aa: ASSVEAAGEQY